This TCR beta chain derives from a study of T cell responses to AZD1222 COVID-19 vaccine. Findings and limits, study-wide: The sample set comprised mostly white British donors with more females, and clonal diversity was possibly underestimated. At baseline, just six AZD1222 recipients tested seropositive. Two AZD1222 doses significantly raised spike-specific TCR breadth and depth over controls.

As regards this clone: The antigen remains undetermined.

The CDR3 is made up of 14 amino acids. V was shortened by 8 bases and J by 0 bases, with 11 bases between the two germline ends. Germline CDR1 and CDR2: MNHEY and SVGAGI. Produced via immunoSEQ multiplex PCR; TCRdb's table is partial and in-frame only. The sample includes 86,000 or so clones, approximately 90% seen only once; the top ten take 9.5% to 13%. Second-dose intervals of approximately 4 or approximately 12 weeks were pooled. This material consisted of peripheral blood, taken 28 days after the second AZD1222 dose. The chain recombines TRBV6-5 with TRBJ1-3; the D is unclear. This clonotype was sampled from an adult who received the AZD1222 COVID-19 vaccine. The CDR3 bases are TGTGCCAGCTCCCAACTACTCTCTGGAAACACCATATATTTT. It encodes CASSQLLSGNTIYF.